This is a list of T cell receptor beta chains from one sample in a study of cytomegalovirus exposure and HLA in healthy donors. Data came from immunoSEQ multiplex PCR; TCRdb stores just in-frame clones and leaves some out. The sample has about 140,000 clones; the top ten hold about 0.96%. Material for sequencing was PBMCs. The receptors derive from a male donor in good health and CMV-seronegative. Both conserved end residues are part of each CDR3. A D gene is named only where the DNA matches it firmly.

V gene	D gene	J gene	CDR3 DNA	CDR3 protein
TRBV2	-	TRBJ1-1	TGTGCCAGCCGAGAGGACAGAATGAACACTGAAGCTTTCTTT	CASREDRMNTEAFF
TRBV6-1	-	TRBJ2-6	TGTGCCAGCAGTGCACCCAGCTCTGGGGCCAACGTCCTGACTTTC	CASSAPSSGANVLTF
TRBV7-9	-	TRBJ1-2	TGTGCCAGCAGCTTAAAGGGTAGGGCGGGCACCTTC	CASSLKGRAGTF
TRBV9	-	TRBJ1-2	TGTGCCAGCAGCAGAACCACGGCTAGACTGTATGGCTACACCTTC	CASSRTTARLYGYTF
TRBV5-1	TRBD2	TRBJ2-1	TGCGCCAGCACCGGACTAGTATCCCGCAATGAGCAGTTCTTC	CASTGLVSRNEQFF
TRBV14	TRBD1	TRBJ2-7	TGTGCCAGCAGCCAAGGACAGGGGGGAACCTTAAGCTCCTACGAGCAGTACTTC	CASSQGQGGTLSSYEQYF
TRBV11-2	TRBD2	TRBJ2-7	TGTGCCAGCAGCGCCGGGACTAGCGGCTACGAGCAGTACTTC	CASSAGTSGYEQYF
TRBV6-5	-	TRBJ2-7	TGTGCCAGCAGTTGGCGGGGCTACGAGCAGTACTTC	CASSWRGYEQYF
TRBV2	-	TRBJ1-3	TGTGCCAGCGTGAGGGGGGGAGTTTCTGGAAACACCATATATTTT	CASVRGGVSGNTIYF
TRBV4-2	-	TRBJ2-7	TGTGCCAGCAGCCAAGAACCCCCCCTCGGGGAGTCTCGGGACGAGCAGTACTTC	CASSQEPPLGESRDEQYF
TRBV15	-	TRBJ2-7	TGTGCCACCAGCAGCAGGGATATCTACGAGCAGTACTTC	CATSSRDIYEQYF
TRBV4-2	TRBD1	TRBJ2-7	TGTGCCAGCAGCCAAGGGACAGGGCTCTACGAGCAGTACTTC	CASSQGTGLYEQYF
TRBV29-1	TRBD2	TRBJ2-1	TGCAGCGTTGTCGGTGCTAGCGGGGGGTACAATGAGCAGTTCTTC	CSVVGASGGYNEQFF
TRBV19	TRBD2	TRBJ2-1	TGTGCCAGTAAGACTAGCGGGAGGGGTGAGCAGTTCTTC	CASKTSGRGEQFF
TRBV6-1	-	TRBJ1-1	TGTGCCAGCACCGCCGTGCGGGGGCTCGGCACTGAAGCTTTCTTT	CASTAVRGLGTEAFF
TRBV29-1	-	TRBJ2-1	TGCAGCGTTGAACTAAGCTCCTACAATGAGCAGTTCTTC	CSVELSSYNEQFF
TRBV5-1	-	TRBJ2-7	TGCGCCAGCAGCGTCCAGGGCCGCTACGAGCAGTACTTC	CASSVQGRYEQYF
TRBV14	-	TRBJ2-7	TGTGCCAGCAGCCAAGTTTCTCCGGGCGAGCAGTACTTC	CASSQVSPGEQYF
TRBV2	-	TRBJ1-5	TGTGCCAGCAGACAAGGAACGGGTGGGAATCAGCCCCAGCATTTT	CASRQGTGGNQPQHF
TRBV28	TRBD1	TRBJ1-1	TGTGCCAGCAGTTTACCCCAGGACAGGCCGGACACTGAAGCTTTCTTT	CASSLPQDRPDTEAFF
TRBV28	TRBD1	TRBJ2-7	TGTGCCAGCAGCTTAAGTGGGACAGGGGTAAAATCTTTCTACGAGCAGTACTTC	CASSLSGTGVKSFYEQYF
TRBV9	-	TRBJ2-7	TGTGCCAGCAGCGTAGGCGTTCGTTCAACCTACGAGCAGTACTTC	CASSVGVRSTYEQYF